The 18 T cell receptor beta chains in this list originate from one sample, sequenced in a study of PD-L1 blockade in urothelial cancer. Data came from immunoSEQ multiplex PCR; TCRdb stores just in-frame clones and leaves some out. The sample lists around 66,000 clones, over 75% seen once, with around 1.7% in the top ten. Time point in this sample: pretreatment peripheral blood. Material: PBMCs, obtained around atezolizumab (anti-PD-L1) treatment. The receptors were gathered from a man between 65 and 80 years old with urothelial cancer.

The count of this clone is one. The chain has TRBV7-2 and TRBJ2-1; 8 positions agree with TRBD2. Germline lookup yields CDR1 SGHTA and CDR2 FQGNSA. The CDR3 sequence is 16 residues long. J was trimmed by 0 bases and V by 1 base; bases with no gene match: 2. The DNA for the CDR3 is TGTGCCAGCAGCTTAGTAGCGGGGAACTCCTACAATGAGCAGTTCTTC. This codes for CASSLVAGNSYNEQFF.

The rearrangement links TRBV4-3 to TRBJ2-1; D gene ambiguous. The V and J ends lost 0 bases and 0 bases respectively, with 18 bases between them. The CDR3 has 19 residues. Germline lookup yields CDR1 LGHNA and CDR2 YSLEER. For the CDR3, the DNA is TGCGCCAGCAGCCAAGAGTATGCATCTGACAAGTACTCCTACAATGAGCAGTTCTTC. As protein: CASSQEYASDKYSYNEQFF.

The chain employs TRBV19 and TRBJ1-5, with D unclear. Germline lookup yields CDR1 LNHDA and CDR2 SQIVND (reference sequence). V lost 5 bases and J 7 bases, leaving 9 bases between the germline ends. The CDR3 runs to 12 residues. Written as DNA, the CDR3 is TGTGCCAGTAGTCTTTCCAGGCAGCCCCAGCATTTT. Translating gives CASSLSRQPQHF.

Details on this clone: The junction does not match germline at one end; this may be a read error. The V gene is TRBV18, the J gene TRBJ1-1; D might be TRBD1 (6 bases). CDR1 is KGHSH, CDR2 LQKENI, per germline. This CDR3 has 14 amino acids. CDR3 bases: TGTGCCAGCTCACTTGACCAGGGGAACGCTGAAGCTTTCTTT. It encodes CASSLDQGNAEAFF.

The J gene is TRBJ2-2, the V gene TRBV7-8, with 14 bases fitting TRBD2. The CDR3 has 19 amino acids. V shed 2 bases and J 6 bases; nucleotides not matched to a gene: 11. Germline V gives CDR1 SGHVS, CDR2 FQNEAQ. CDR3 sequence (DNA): TGTGCCAGCAGCTTATACAATCCGGGACTAGCGGGAGCCGCCGGGGAGCTGTTTTTT. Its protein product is CASSLYNPGLAGAAGELFF.

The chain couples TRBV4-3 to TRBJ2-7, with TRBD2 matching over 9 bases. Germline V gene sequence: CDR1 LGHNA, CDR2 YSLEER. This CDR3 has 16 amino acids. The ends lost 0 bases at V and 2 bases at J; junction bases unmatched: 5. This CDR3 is CASSQDRSGRPYEQYF. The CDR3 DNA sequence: TGCGCCAGCAGCCAAGATAGGAGCGGGAGGCCCTACGAGCAGTACTTC.

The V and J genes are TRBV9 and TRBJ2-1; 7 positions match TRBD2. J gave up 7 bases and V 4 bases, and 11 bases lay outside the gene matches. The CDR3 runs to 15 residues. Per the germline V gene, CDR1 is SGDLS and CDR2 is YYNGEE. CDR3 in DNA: TGTGCCAGCAGCCCGGTGAGCAGCGGGATAAATGAGCAGTTCTTC. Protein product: CASSPVSSGINEQFF.

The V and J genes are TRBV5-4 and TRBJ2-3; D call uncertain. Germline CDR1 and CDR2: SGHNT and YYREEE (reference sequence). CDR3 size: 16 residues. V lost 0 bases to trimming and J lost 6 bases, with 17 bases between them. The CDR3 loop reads CASSLDYSNQLDTQYF. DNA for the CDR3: TGTGCCAGCAGCTTGGACTACTCTAATCAGTTGGATACGCAGTATTTT.

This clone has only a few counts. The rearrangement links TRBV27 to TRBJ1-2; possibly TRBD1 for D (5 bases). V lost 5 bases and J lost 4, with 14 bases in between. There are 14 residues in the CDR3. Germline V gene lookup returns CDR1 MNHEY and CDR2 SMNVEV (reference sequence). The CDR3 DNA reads TGTGCCAGCAGTCGACAGCCCCTGCTCTATGGCTACACCTTC. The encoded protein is CASSRQPLLYGYTF.

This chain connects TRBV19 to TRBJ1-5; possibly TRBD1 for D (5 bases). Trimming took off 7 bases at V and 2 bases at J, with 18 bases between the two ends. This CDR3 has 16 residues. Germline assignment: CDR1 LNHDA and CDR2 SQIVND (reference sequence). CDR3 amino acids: CASTPSGGSRNQPQHF. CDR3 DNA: TGTGCCAGTACCCCATCGGGGGGATCCCGCAATCAGCCCCAGCATTTT. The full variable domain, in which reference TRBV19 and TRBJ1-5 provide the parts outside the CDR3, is DGGITQSPKYLFRKEGQNVTLSCEQNLNHDAMYWYRQDPGQGLRLIYYSQIVNDFQKGDIAEGYSVSREKKESFPLTVTSAQKNPTAFYLCASTPSGGSRNQPQHFGDGTRLSIL.

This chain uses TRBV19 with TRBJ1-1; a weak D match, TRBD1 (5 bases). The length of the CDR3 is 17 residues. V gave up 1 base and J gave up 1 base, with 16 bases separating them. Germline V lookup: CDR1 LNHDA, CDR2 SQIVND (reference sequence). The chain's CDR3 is CASSIVQGSWKNTEAFF. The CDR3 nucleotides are TGTGCCAGTAGTATAGTTCAGGGTTCCTGGAAGAACACTGAAGCTTTCTTT.

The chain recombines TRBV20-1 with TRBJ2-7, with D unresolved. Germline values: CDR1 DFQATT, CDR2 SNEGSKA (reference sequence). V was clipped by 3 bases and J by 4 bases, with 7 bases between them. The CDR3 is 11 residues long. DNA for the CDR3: TGCAGTGCTAGGGAACAGTACGAGCAGTACTTC. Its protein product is CSAREQYEQYF.

The CDR3 here is CASSLEGRRNNEQFF. Written as DNA, the CDR3 is TGTGCCAGTAGTTTGGAGGGGCGCAGGAACAATGAGCAGTTCTTC. The V and J genes are TRBV19 and TRBJ2-1; tentatively, D is TRBD2 (6 bases). The germline CDR1 and CDR2 sequences are LNHDA and SQIVND (reference sequence). Trimming stripped 5 bases from V and 5 bases from J, with 16 bases between. CDR3 length: 15 residues.

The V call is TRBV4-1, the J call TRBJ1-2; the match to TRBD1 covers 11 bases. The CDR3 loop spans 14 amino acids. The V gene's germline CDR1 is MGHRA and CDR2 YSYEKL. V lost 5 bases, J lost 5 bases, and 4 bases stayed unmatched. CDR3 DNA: TGCGCCAGCAGCTCTGGGACAGGGGGTTATGGCTACACCTTC. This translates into CASSSGTGGYGYTF.

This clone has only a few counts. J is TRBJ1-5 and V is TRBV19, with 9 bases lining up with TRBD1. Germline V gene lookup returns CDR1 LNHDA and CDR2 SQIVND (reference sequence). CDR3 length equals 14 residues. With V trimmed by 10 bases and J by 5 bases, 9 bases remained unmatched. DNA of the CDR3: TGTGCCACATCAGGGGGACAGGGTTATCAGCCCCAGCATTTT. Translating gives CATSGGQGYQPQHF.

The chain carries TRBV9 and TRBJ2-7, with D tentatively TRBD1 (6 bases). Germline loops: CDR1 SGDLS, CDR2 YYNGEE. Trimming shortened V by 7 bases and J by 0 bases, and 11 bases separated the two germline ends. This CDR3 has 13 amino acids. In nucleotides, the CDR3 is TGTGCCAGCGGGGGCGAGGGCTCCTACGAGCAGTACTTC. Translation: CASGGEGSYEQYF.

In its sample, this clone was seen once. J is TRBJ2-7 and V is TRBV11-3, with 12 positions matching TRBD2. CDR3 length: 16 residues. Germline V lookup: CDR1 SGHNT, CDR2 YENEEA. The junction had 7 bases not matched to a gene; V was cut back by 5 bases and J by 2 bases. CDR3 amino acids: CASSLTSGSYPYEQYF. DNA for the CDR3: TGTGCCAGCAGCCTGACTAGCGGGAGTTACCCCTACGAGCAGTACTTC.

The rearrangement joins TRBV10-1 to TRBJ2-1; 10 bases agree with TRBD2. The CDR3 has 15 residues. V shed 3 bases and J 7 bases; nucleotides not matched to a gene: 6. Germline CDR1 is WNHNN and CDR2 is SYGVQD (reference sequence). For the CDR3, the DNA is TGCGCCAGCAGTGAAGGAGCGGGAGGGGGAAATGAGCAGTTCTTC. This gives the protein CASSEGAGGGNEQFF.